This T cell receptor beta chain was captured in a study of T-cell memory formation after mild COVID-19. This clonotype was found a few times. The CDR3 covers 15 residues. Germline-derived CDR1 and CDR2 are SQVTM and ANQGSEA. V was clipped by 6 bases and J by 2 bases, with 20 bases between them. TCRdb fed the 5' RACE reads into MiXCR, producing one record per CDR3 protein. Among 560,000 or so distinct CDR3 sequences listed, approximately 15% were seen once. The rearrangement links TRBV29-1 to TRBJ2-7; D gene unclear. The sample comprised PBMCs or a T cell subset sorted from them (not recorded which). This clonotype was obtained from an adult woman who had mild COVID-19 (a few samples of this study predate the infection). Cell type and time point are not known. This CDR3 is CSVLVPGLRTYEQYF. Written as DNA, the CDR3 is TGCAGCGTCCTCGTCCCCGGCTTAAGGACCTACGAGCAGTACTTC.